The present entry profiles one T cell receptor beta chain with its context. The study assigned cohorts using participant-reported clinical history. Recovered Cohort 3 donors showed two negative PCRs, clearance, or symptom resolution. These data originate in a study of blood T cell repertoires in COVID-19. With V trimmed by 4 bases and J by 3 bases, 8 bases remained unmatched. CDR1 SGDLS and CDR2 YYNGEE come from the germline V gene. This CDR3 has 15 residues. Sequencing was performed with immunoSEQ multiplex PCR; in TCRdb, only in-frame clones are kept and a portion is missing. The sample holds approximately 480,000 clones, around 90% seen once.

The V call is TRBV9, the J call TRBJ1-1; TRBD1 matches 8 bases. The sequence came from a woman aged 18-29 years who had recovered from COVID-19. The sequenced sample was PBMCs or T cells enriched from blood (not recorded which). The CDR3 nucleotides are TGTGCCAGCAGCTTTGCTCAGGGGGCGGACACTGAAGCTTTCTTT. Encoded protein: CASSFAQGADTEAFF.